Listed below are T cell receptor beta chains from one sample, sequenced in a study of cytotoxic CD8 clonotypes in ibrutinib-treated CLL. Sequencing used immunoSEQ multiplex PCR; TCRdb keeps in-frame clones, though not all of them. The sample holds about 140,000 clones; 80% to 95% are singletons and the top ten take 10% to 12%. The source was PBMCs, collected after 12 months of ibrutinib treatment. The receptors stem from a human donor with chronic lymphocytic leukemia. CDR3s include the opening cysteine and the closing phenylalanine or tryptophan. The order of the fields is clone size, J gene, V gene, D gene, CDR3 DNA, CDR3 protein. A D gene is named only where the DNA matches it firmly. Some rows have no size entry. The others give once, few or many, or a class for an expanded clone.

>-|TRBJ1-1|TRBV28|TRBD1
TGTGCCAGCAGTTTACAGGGGGCGAGGAAGGCTTTCTTT
CASSLQGARKAFF
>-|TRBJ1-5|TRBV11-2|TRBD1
TGTGCCAGCAGCCCCGAGACAGGGGGTAATCAGCCCCAGCATTTT
CASSPETGGNQPQHF
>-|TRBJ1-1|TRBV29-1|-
TGCAGCGTTACGAAGAACACTGAAGCTTTCTTT
CSVTKNTEAFF
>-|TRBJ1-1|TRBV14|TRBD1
TGTGCCAGCAGCTACCGAGGGGGCATGAACACTGAAGCTTTCTTT
CASSYRGGMNTEAFF
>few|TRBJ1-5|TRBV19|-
TGTGCCAGTAGTATCATTGCGGGTAATCAGCCCCAGCATTTT
CASSIIAGNQPQHF
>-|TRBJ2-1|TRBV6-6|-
TGTGCCAGCAGCCGGGCGGAGAGCTCCTACAATGAGCAGTTCTTC
CASSRAESSYNEQFF
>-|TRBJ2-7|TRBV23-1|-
TGCGCCAGCAGTAGCAGGCCATTAAGGGGAGAGCAGTACTTC
CASSSRPLRGEQYF
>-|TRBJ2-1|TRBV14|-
TGTGCCAGCAAGAAGTTACTGCACAATGAGCAGTTCTTC
CASKKLLHNEQFF
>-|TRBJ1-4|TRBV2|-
TGTGCCAGCAGTGATAGGCAGACAAATGAAAAACTGTTTTTT
CASSDRQTNEKLFF
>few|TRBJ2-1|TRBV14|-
TGTGCCAGCAGCCAAGGGGCGGGTGAGCAGTTCTTC
CASSQGAGEQFF
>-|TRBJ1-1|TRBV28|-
TGTGCCAGCAGTCCCAACCAGGGAGTTACCACTGAAGCTTTCTTT
CASSPNQGVTTEAFF
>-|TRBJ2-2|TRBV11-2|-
TGTGCCAGCAATAATCAGCTGCCGGGGGAGCTGTTTTTT
CASNNQLPGELFF
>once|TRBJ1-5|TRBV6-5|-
TGTGGGGCGGGGGGGCAGCCCCAGCATTTT
CGAGGQPQHF
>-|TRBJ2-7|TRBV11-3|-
TGTGCCAGCAGCTTAGATACGGGGGACGCGCAGTACTTC
CASSLDTGDAQYF
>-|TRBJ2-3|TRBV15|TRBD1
TGTGCCACCAGCGGCAGGCAGGGGGCCCGGCCTGGCACAGATACGCAGTATTTT
CATSGRQGARPGTDTQYF